Shown below are 32 T cell receptor beta chains from a single sample sequenced in a study of blood T cell repertoires in COVID-19. Sequencing was performed with immunoSEQ multiplex PCR; in TCRdb, only in-frame clones are kept and a portion is missing. Of fewer than 200,000 clones detected, 82% appear once; the ten largest clones hold roughly 9%. The sample consisted of peripheral blood. These TCRs come from a woman between 65 and 79 years old with acute or convalescent COVID-19.

V gene TRBV2 combines with J gene TRBJ2-3; 12 nucleotides align to TRBD2. V lost 4 bases to trimming and J lost 6 bases; unmatched junction nucleotides: 5. The CDR3 totals 15 residues. Germline V CDR1 and CDR2: SNHLY, FYNNEI. The DNA of the CDR3 is TGTGCCAGCAGTGTCCTAGCGGGAGGGCCCGATACGCAGTATTTT. This translates into CASSVLAGGPDTQYF.

The rearrangement links TRBV7-9 to TRBJ2-3; a weak D match, TRBD2 (5 bases). Germline values: CDR1 SEHNR, CDR2 FQNEAQ (reference sequence). This CDR3 region has 14 residues. V gave up 5 bases and J gave up 0 bases, with 9 bases separating them. The CDR3 is CASSRDISTDTQYF. In DNA, the CDR3 is TGTGCCAGCAGCCGGGATATAAGCACAGATACGCAGTATTTT.

This CDR3 is CASSVGGGIYNEQFF. The DNA for the CDR3 is TGTGCCAGCAGCGTAGGCGGGGGCATATACAATGAGCAGTTCTTC. This chain connects TRBV9 to TRBJ2-1; D is possibly TRBD2 (7 bases). This CDR3 is 15 amino acids long. Germline loops: CDR1 SGDLS, CDR2 YYNGEE. V was trimmed by 0 bases and J by 4 bases, leaving 11 bases between them.

This clone was recorded a few times. The gene calls are TRBV28 and TRBJ2-5; D may be TRBD1 (5 bases). The CDR3 totals 13 residues. V was clipped by 6 bases and J by 5 bases, with 13 bases between them. Germline V gene data show CDR1 as MDHEN and CDR2 as SYDVKM. The CDR3 DNA is TGTGCCAGCAGCACCCTGGGGCGGGAGACCCAGTACTTC. Residues: CASSTLGRETQYF.

V and J are TRBV15 and TRBJ1-1, with TRBD1 matching over 12 bases. The CDR3 runs 17 residues. CDR1 and CDR2 (germline): LNHNV, YYDKDF (reference sequence). V shed 5 bases and J 6 bases; nucleotides not matched to a gene: 13. CDR3 residues: CATSSQRGQGAVSEAFF. CDR3 nucleotide sequence: TGTGCCACCAGCTCCCAACGGGGACAGGGGGCTGTCTCTGAAGCTTTCTTT.

This clone turned up a few times. This sequence joins TRBV6-5 and TRBJ1-2, with D unresolved. Per the germline V gene, CDR1 is MNHEY and CDR2 is SVGAGI. The length of the CDR3 is 15 residues. V lost 7 bases to trimming and J lost 2 bases, with 17 bases between them. The CDR3 DNA reads TGTGCCAGCACCTCCCGGGGTCCCGACAACTATGGCTACACCTTC. Its translation is CASTSRGPDNYGYTF.

This sequence joins TRBV6-2 or TRBV6-3 and TRBJ2-5, with D uncertain. CDR3 length: 13 amino acids. V lost 4 bases and J lost 3, with 9 bases in between. The germline gives CDR1 MNHEY, CDR2 SVGEGT. CDR3 nucleotide sequence: TGTGCCAGCAGTTCGGAGTTTAAAGAGACCCAGTACTTC. Protein: CASSSEFKETQYF.

This chain joins TRBV5-4 and TRBJ2-2; TRBD1 aligns across 7 bases. This CDR3 contains 15 residues. With V trimmed by 4 bases and J by 3 bases, 6 bases remained unmatched. CDR1 and CDR2 (germline): SGHNT, YYREEE (reference sequence). The CDR3 loop is CASSGNRGHTGELFF. The CDR3 DNA follows: TGTGCCAGCAGCGGAAACAGGGGACACACCGGGGAGCTGTTTTTT. The full variable domain, with the rest looked up from reference TRBV5-4 and TRBJ2-2, is ETGVTQSPTHLIKTRGQQVTLRCSSQSGHNTVSWYQQALGQGPQFIFQYYREEENGRGNFPPRFSGLQFPNYSSELNVNALELDDSALYLCASSGNRGHTGELFFGEGSRLTVL.

About this clone itself: One junction end disagrees with the germline gene, perhaps due to a read error. V is TRBV28 and J is TRBJ2-7; 11 nucleotides align to TRBD2. CDR1 and CDR2 from the germline V gene are MDHEN and SYDVKM. The CDR3 runs to 16 residues. Here the CDR3 DNA reads TGTGCCAGCAGTTTATTAGCAACTAGCGGGAGAGTCCCGGGAGGTTTC. This sequence encodes CASSLLATSGRVPGGF. The variable domain in full, with the rest retrieved from reference TRBV28 and TRBJ2-7, is DVKVTQSSRYLVKRTGEKVFLECVQDMDHENMFWYRQDPGLGLRLIYFSYDVKMKEKGDIPEGYSVSREKKERFSLILESASTNQTSMYLCASSLLATSGRVPGGFGPGTRLTVT.

The CDR3 region has the DNA TGTGCCAGCAGTACTTTTGGGGGCGCGGGCTCACCCCTCCACTTT. Its translation is CASSTFGGAGSPLHF. This chain joins TRBV6-5 and TRBJ1-6, with a weak D call TRBD1 (6 bases). Looked up from germline, CDR1 is MNHEY and CDR2 is SVGAGI. V shed 5 bases and J shed 10 bases, with 18 bases lying between them. This CDR3 is 15 amino acids long.

The gene calls are TRBV5-1 and TRBJ2-7, with 7 bases that match TRBD2. CDR1 and CDR2 (germline): SGHRS, YFSETQ. The CDR3 spans 16 residues. J was trimmed by 1 base and V by 4 bases; bases with no gene match: 11. The CDR3 DNA sequence: TGCGCCAGCAGCCTGGGGGGGAGCGGGCCTTCCTACGAGCAGTACTTC. Its protein is CASSLGGSGPSYEQYF.

The chain uses TRBV6-2 or TRBV6-3 and TRBJ1-2; 9 bases align to TRBD1. Germline lookup yields CDR1 MNHEY and CDR2 SVGEGT. This CDR3 has 14 residues. V shed 4 bases and J 7 bases; nucleotides not matched to a gene: 7. The CDR3 protein is CASSSLQGAGGYTF. The CDR3 coding sequence is TGTGCCAGCAGTTCTTTACAGGGGGCCGGTGGCTACACCTTC.

The gene calls are TRBV6-5 and TRBJ2-6; 7 bases map to TRBD1. The CDR3 length is 14 residues. Germline V gene lookup returns CDR1 MNHEY and CDR2 SVGAGI. For the CDR3, the DNA is TGTTGGACAGGCGGGTCATCTGGGGCCAACGTCCTGACTTTC. Its protein product is CWTGGSSGANVLTF.

V gene TRBV4-2 combines with J gene TRBJ1-1, with D tentatively TRBD1 (5 bases). The V end was cut by 4 bases, the J end by 0 bases, with 15 bases between. The germline CDR1 and CDR2 sequences are LGHNA and YNFKEQ. This CDR3 spans 16 amino acids. The CDR3 DNA reads as TGTGCCAGCAGCCCGATTTCCGGGACTGTGAACACTGAAGCTTTCTTT. Protein product: CASSPISGTVNTEAFF.

This clone was counted a few times. The rearrangement joins TRBV3-1 (or the pseudogene TRBV3-2) to TRBJ2-7; 9 nucleotides agree with TRBD2. Trimming took 1 base from V and 2 from J; bases not matched to a gene: 3. The length of the CDR3 is 15 residues. The germline V gene has CDR1 LGHDT and CDR2 YNNKEL (reference sequence). CDR3 coding DNA: TGTGCCAGCAGCCAAGCCGCTAGCGGGGCCTACGAGCAGTACTTC. Its translation is CASSQAASGAYEQYF.

The genes are TRBV7-2 and TRBJ1-2; maybe TRBD1 (5 bases). CDR1 SGHTA and CDR2 FQGNSA come from the germline V gene. V lost 1 base and J 3 bases, leaving 12 bases between the germline ends. CDR3 size: 15 residues. The CDR3 sequence: CASSLGLGDDYGYTF. In DNA form, the CDR3 reads TGTGCCAGCAGCTTAGGATTAGGGGATGACTATGGCTACACCTTC.

The gene calls are TRBV7-2 and TRBJ1-1, with a possible D match to TRBD1 (6 bases). The germline V gene encodes CDR1 SGHTA and CDR2 FQGNSA. The CDR3 is made up of 13 amino acids. Trimming shortened V by 8 bases and J by 1 base, and 11 bases separated the two germline ends. The DNA of the CDR3 is TGTGCCAGCCAACAGGGACCGAACACTGAAGCTTTCTTT. It is translated as CASQQGPNTEAFF.

The rearrangement links TRBV30 to TRBJ2-1; TRBD2 aligns across 14 bases. The trim removed 7 bases at V and 7 bases at J, leaving 6 bases unmatched. This CDR3 spans 14 amino acids. CDR1 and CDR2 (germline): GTSNPN, SVGIG (reference sequence). CDR3 in amino acids: CALGTSGSWNEQFF. The CDR3 DNA reads TGTGCCTTGGGGACTAGCGGGAGTTGGAATGAGCAGTTCTTC.

Concerning this clone: The CDR3 carries no conserved terminal phenylalanine or tryptophan, so it likely arises from a read error. The DNA is omitted, as the CDR3 cannot be located on it reliably, and the CDR3 follows TCRdb's listing. The chain recombines TRBV30 with TRBJ1-1; TRBD1 is the table's D call and was not checked against the DNA. The CDR3 spans 14 amino acids, including both terminal residues. Germline CDR1 reads GTSNPN; CDR2 reads SVGIG (reference sequence). CDR3 sequence reads: CAWSSSGTGKAWRS.

The chain recombines TRBV7-2 with TRBJ2-7, with D hard to call. The CDR3 totals 13 residues. The V gene's germline CDR1 is SGHTA and CDR2 FQGNSA. Trimming removed 2 bases at V and 3 bases at J, with 8 bases between. The CDR3 nucleotides read TGTGCCAGCAGCTTAACCAGCGACTACGAGCAGTACTTC. Translation: CASSLTSDYEQYF.

The chain uses TRBV19 and TRBJ1-1; weak D call: TRBD1 (6 bases). Trimming pared 1 base from V and 4 bases from J, leaving 10 bases between. Looked up from germline, CDR1 is LNHDA and CDR2 is SQIVND (reference sequence). The CDR3 is 14 residues long. As DNA, the CDR3 is TGTGCCAGTAGTATAGGGCAGGGGAGCACTGAAGCTTTCTTT. This gives the protein CASSIGQGSTEAFF. The variable domain in full, completed from reference TRBV19 and TRBJ1-1, reads DGGITQSPKYLFRKEGQNVTLSCEQNLNHDAMYWYRQDPGQGLRLIYYSQIVNDFQKGDIAEGYSVSREKKESFPLTVTSAQKNPTAFYLCASSIGQGSTEAFFGQGTRLTVV.

The chain is built from TRBV7-9 and TRBJ1-1; TRBD1 might be the D (6 bases). Trimming cost V 7 bases and J 7 bases, with 16 bases left between them. The CDR3 totals 13 residues. Looked up from germline, CDR1 is SEHNR and CDR2 is FQNEAQ (reference sequence). CDR3 sequence: CASTQQGMGEAFF. Here the CDR3 DNA reads TGTGCCAGCACCCAACAGGGTATGGGTGAAGCTTTCTTT.

V usage is TRBV5-4 and J usage is TRBJ1-2, with 7 nucleotides matching TRBD1. This CDR3 region has 14 residues. V lost 6 bases, J lost 6 bases, and 11 bases stayed unmatched. CDR1 is SGHNT and CDR2 is YYREEE in the germline V gene (reference sequence). The CDR3 protein is CASNRQGILNGYTF. Here the CDR3 DNA reads TGTGCCAGCAACCGACAGGGTATATTAAATGGCTACACCTTC.

The rearrangement uses TRBV6-2 or TRBV6-3 and TRBJ2-7, with D perhaps matching TRBD1 (5 bases). The CDR3 consists of 14 residues. Germline loops: CDR1 MNHEY, CDR2 SVGEGT. V was pared by 4 bases and J by 4 bases, with 14 bases between. The CDR3 loop is CASSSKKGLYEQYF. As DNA, the CDR3 is TGTGCCAGCAGTTCTAAGAAGGGGCTATACGAGCAGTACTTC.

V gene TRBV4-1 combines with J gene TRBJ2-3, with D maybe TRBD1 (5 bases). Trimming stripped 5 bases from V and 2 bases from J, with 20 bases between. The CDR3 has 17 amino acids. Germline loops: CDR1 MGHRA, CDR2 YSYEKL. The CDR3 region is CASSGISHRIYTDTQYF. CDR3 coding DNA: TGCGCCAGCAGCGGGATCTCCCACAGGATTTACACAGATACGCAGTATTTT.

In its sample, this clone was seen many times. This rearrangement joins TRBV9 to TRBJ2-7; perhaps TRBD2 as D (6 bases). V was trimmed by 0 bases and J by 4 bases, leaving 11 bases between them. The CDR3 is 14 amino acids. Germline V gene lookup returns CDR1 SGDLS and CDR2 YYNGEE. CDR3 coding DNA: TGTGCCAGCAGCGTAGCGGGAGCTGGTTACGAGCAGTACTTC. Translated, it gives CASSVAGAGYEQYF.

The V call is TRBV7-2, the J call TRBJ1-1, with 9 bases lining up with TRBD1. Germline assignment: CDR1 SGHTA and CDR2 FQGNSA. V was clipped by 5 bases and J by 3 bases; unmatched bases: 4. This CDR3 has 14 residues. This chain's CDR3 is CASSPWTGDTEAFF. In DNA, the CDR3 is TGTGCCAGCAGCCCTTGGACAGGGGACACTGAAGCTTTCTTT.

This rearrangement joins TRBV5-4 to TRBJ1-1; weak D call: TRBD1 (5 bases). The CDR3 is made up of 13 amino acids. Trimming took 0 bases from V and 4 from J, leaving 7 bases between them. Germline-derived CDR1 and CDR2 are SGHNT and YYREEE (reference sequence). CDR3 amino acids: CASSLEQVTEAFF. The CDR3 DNA is TGTGCCAGCAGCTTGGAACAGGTCACTGAAGCTTTCTTT. Supplemented by reference TRBV5-4 and TRBJ1-1, the full variable domain reads ETGVTQSPTHLIKTRGQQVTLRCSSQSGHNTVSWYQQALGQGPQFIFQYYREEENGRGNFPPRFSGLQFPNYSSELNVNALELDDSALYLCASSLEQVTEAFFGQGTRLTVV.

The CDR3 reads CASSYEMNTEAFF. As DNA, the CDR3 is TGTGCCAGCAGTTACGAGATGAACACTGAAGCTTTCTTT. This sequence joins TRBV6-5 and TRBJ1-1, with unresolved D. This CDR3 comprises 13 residues. Trimming removed 2 bases at V and 0 bases at J, with 4 bases between. CDR1 and CDR2 from the germline V gene are MNHEY and SVGAGI.

The chain joins TRBV9 to TRBJ2-1, with 10 bases aligning to TRBD2. Germline values: CDR1 SGDLS, CDR2 YYNGEE. The junction had 3 bases not matched to a gene; V was cut back by 0 bases and J by 3 bases. The CDR3 runs to 16 residues. CDR3 region: CASSVDPSGGYNEQFF. The CDR3 DNA follows: TGTGCCAGCAGCGTAGATCCTAGCGGGGGCTACAATGAGCAGTTCTTC.

The chain couples TRBV6-5 to TRBJ1-4; perhaps TRBD1 as D (6 bases). This CDR3 is built from 12 residues. V lost 8 bases to trimming and J lost 8 bases, with 12 bases between them. Germline V gene data show CDR1 as MNHEY and CDR2 as SVGAGI. The CDR3: CASRQVREKLFF. As DNA, the CDR3 is TGTGCCAGCCGACAGGTCCGCGAAAAACTGTTTTTT.

CDR3 sequence reads: CASSLWGRALSGANVLTF. The DNA for the CDR3 is TGTGCCAGCAGTTTATGGGGCAGGGCGCTCTCTGGGGCCAACGTCCTGACTTTC. V usage is TRBV28 and J usage is TRBJ2-6; D perhaps matches TRBD1 (5 bases). The CDR3 consists of 18 residues. V dropped 0 bases and J dropped 0 bases, with 12 bases sitting between them. CDR1 is MDHEN and CDR2 is SYDVKM in the germline V gene.